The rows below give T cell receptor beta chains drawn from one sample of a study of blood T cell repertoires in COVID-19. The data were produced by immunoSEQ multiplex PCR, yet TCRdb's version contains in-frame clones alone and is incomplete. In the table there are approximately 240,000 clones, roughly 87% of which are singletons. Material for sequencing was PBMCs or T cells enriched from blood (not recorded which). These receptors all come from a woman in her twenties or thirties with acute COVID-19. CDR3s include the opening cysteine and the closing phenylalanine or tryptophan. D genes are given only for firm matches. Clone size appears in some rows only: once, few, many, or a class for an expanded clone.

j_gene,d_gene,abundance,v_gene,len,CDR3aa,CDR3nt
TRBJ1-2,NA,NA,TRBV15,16,CATSRDLVTGHKGYTF,TGTGCCACCAGCAGAGACCTTGTGACAGGACATAAAGGCTACACCTTC
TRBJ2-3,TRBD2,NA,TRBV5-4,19,CASSPGVAGDLSGTDTQYF,TGTGCCAGCAGCCCTGGGGTAGCGGGAGACCTCTCCGGGACAGATACGCAGTATTTT
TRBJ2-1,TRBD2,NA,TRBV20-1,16,CSASVIIAGTYNEQFF,TGCAGTGCTAGTGTTATTATAGCGGGCACCTACAATGAGCAGTTCTTC
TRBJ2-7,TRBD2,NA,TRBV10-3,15,CAIRYTSGGAYEQYF,TGTGCCATCAGGTATACTAGCGGGGGAGCTTACGAGCAGTACTTC
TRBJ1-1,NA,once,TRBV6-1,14,CASSDRGLGTEAFF,TGTGCCAGCAGTGATAGGGGGTTAGGCACTGAAGCTTTCTTT
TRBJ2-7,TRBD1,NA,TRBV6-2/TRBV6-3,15,CASSYPGGGSYEQYF,TGTGCCAGCAGTTACCCAGGGGGCGGCTCCTACGAGCAGTACTTC
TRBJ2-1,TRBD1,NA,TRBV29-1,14,CSALADRGDNEQFF,TGCAGCGCCCTCGCCGACAGGGGGGATAATGAGCAGTTCTTC
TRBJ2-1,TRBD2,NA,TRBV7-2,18,CASSATSGRAYWYNEQFF,TGTGCCAGCAGCGCGACTAGCGGGAGGGCCTACTGGTACAATGAGCAGTTCTTC
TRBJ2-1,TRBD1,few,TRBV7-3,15,CASSPTGGSYNEQFF,TGTGCCAGCAGCCCCACAGGGGGCTCCTACAATGAGCAGTTCTTC
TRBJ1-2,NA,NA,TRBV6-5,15,CASGRQLGTNYGYTF,TGTGCCAGCGGCCGACAGCTCGGAACAAACTATGGCTACACCTTC
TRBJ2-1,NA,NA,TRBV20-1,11,CSASSVNEQFF,TGCAGTGCTAGTTCGGTAAATGAGCAGTTCTTC
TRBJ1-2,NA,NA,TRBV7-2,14,CASSSSVSNYGYTF,TGTGCCAGCAGCTCTAGTGTCAGTAACTATGGCTACACCTTC
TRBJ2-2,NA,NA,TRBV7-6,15,CASSSGQRNTGELFF,TGTGCCAGCAGCTCAGGTCAGAGGAACACCGGGGAGCTGTTTTTT
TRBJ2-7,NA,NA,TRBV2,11,CASRSEVEQYF,TGTGCCAGCAGGTCCGAGGTCGAGCAGTACTTC
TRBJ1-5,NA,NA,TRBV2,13,CASSDEFNQPQHF,TGTGCCAGCAGTGATGAGTTTAACCAGCCCCAGCATTTT
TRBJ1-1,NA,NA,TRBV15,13,CATSSLGGFGAFF,TGTGCCACCAGCAGCTTAGGGGGATTTGGAGCTTTCTTT
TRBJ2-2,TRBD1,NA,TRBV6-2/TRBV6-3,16,CASSYGTGDFTGELFF,TGTGCCAGCAGTTACGGGACAGGGGACTTCACCGGGGAGCTGTTTTTT
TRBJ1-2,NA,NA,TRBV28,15,CASSSHTRERYGYTF,TGTGCCAGCAGTTCACACACCAGGGAACGCTATGGCTACACCTTC
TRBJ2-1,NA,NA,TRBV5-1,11,CASSPGTKQFF,TGCGCCAGCAGCCCCGGGACAAAGCAGTTCTTC
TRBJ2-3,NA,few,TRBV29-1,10,CSVSQDTQYF,TGCAGCGTTAGCCAAGATACGCAGTATTTT
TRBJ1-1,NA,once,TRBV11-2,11,CASSQPGVAFF,TGTGCCAGCAGCCAGCCAGGGGTAGCTTTCTTT
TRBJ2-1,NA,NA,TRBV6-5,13,CASSRTFDNEQFF,TGTGCCAGCAGTCGGACTTTCGACAATGAGCAGTTCTTC
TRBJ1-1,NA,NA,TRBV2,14,CASSVPQGALEAFF,TGTGCCAGCAGTGTACCCCAGGGCGCGCTTGAAGCTTTCTTT
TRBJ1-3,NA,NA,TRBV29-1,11,CSVQSGNTIYF,TGCAGCGTGCAGTCTGGAAACACCATATATTTT
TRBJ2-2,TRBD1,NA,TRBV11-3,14,CASSLETGSRELFF,TGTGCCAGCAGCTTGGAGACAGGGTCCCGGGAGCTGTTTTTT
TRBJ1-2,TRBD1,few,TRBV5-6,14,CASSPGQGGYGYTF,TGTGCCAGCAGCCCAGGACAGGGCGGCTATGGCTACACCTTC
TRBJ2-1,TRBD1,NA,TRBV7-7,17,CASSLGTGLGPYNEQFF,TGTGCTAGCAGCTTAGGGACAGGGTTGGGACCTTACAATGAGCAGTTCTTC
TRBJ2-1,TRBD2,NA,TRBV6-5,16,CASSFGTSGLYNEQFF,TGTGCCAGCAGTTTTGGGACTAGCGGACTTTACAATGAGCAGTTCTTC
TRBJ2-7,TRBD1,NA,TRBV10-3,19,CAISAIGQAVPGVLYEQYF,TGTGCCATCAGCGCTATCGGACAGGCCGTCCCTGGGGTTCTCTACGAGCAGTACTTC
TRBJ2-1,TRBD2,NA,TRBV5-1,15,CASSSSGGTYNEQFF,TGCGCCAGCAGTTCCAGCGGGGGGACGTACAATGAGCAGTTCTTC
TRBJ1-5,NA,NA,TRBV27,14,CASSVGTQHQPQHF,TGTGCCAGCAGTGTCGGGACACAGCATCAGCCCCAGCATTTT
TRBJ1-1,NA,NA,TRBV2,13,CASRNTRDTEAFF,TGTGCCAGCAGAAATACTCGGGACACTGAAGCTTTCTTT
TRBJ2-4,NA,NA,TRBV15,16,CATSRDRTQGTNIQYF,TGTGCCACCAGCAGAGATCGAACCCAGGGGACAAACATTCAGTACTTC
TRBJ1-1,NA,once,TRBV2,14,CASSGGQLNTEAFF,TGTGCCAGCAGTGGAGGGCAGCTGAACACTGAAGCTTTCTTT
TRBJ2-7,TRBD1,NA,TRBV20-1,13,CSASGDRGYEQYF,TGCAGTGCTAGTGGTGACAGGGGGTACGAGCAGTACTTC
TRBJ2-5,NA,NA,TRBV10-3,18,CAISGSPALHPGEETQYF,TGTGCCATCAGTGGTTCCCCCGCGTTGCATCCAGGGGAAGAGACCCAGTACTTC
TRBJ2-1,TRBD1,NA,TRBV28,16,CASRTTGTGTYNEQFF,TGTGCCAGCAGAACCACCGGGACAGGGACGTACAATGAGCAGTTCTTC
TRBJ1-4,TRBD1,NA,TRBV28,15,CASSAHRGQEEKLFF,TGTGCCAGCAGTGCCCACAGGGGGCAAGAAGAAAAACTGTTTTTT
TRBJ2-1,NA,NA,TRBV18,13,CASSGEAYNEQFF,TGTGCCAGCTCAGGGGAGGCCTACAATGAGCAGTTCTTC
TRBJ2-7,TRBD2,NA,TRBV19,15,CASSITAGGPGEQYF,TGTGCCAGTAGTATAACGGCGGGGGGGCCCGGCGAGCAGTACTTC
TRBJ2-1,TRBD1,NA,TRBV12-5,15,CASGSGQGARDEQFF,TGTGCTAGTGGTTCGGGACAGGGGGCGAGGGATGAGCAGTTCTTC
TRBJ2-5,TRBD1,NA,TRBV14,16,CASSQEGQGDQETQYF,TGTGCCAGCAGCCAAGAGGGACAGGGGGACCAAGAGACCCAGTACTTC
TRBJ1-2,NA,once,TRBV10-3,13,CAISGGKNYGYTF,TGTGCCATCAGTGGGGGCAAAAACTATGGCTACACCTTC
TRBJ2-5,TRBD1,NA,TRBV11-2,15,CASSLDRGMGETQYF,TGTGCCAGCAGCTTGGACAGGGGGATGGGCGAGACCCAGTACTTC
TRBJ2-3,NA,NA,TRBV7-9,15,CASSLVPTATDTQYF,TGTGCCAGCAGCTTAGTCCCCACAGCTACAGATACGCAGTATTTT
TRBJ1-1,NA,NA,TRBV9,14,CASSVEPGSTEAFF,TGTGCCAGCAGCGTAGAACCAGGGTCGACTGAAGCTTTCTTT
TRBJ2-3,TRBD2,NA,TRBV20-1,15,CSASSGGATTDTQYF,TGCAGTGCCAGTAGCGGGGGGGCAACCACAGATACGCAGTATTTT
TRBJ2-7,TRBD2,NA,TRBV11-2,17,CASSHGLAGGGVDEQYF,TGTGCCAGCAGCCATGGACTAGCGGGAGGGGGGGTGGACGAGCAGTACTTC
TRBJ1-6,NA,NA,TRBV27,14,CASSDRSFRSPLHF,TGTGCCAGCAGTGACAGGAGTTTTAGGTCACCCCTCCACTTT
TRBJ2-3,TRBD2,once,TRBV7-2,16,CASSPGTSGGTDTQYF,TGTGCCAGCAGCCCCGGGACTAGCGGGGGCACAGATACGCAGTATTTT
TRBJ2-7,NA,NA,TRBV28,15,CASTGGGTISYEQYF,TGTGCCAGCACTGGGGGGGGGACAATCTCCTACGAGCAGTACTTC
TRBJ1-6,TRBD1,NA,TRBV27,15,CASSPADRAASPLHF,TGTGCCAGCAGTCCCGCCGACAGGGCGGCTTCACCCCTCCACTTT
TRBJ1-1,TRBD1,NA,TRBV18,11,CASSPGQGAFF,TGTGCCAGCTCACCGGGACAGGGAGCTTTCTTT
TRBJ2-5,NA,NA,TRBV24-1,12,CATESGQETQYF,TGTGCCACCGAGAGCGGCCAAGAGACCCAGTACTTC